A selection of T cell receptor beta chains follows, all from one sample in a study of T cell responses to AZD1222 COVID-19 vaccine. Assay: immunoSEQ multiplex PCR; the TCRdb copy retains only in-frame clones and omits some. The sample consists of 140,000 to 150,000 clones, 75% to 90% of them appearing once. The specimen comprised peripheral blood, sampled on day 0 of AZD1222 vaccination. Every receptor here comes from an adult in good health. Both conserved end residues are part of each CDR3. Fields, in order: clone size, J gene, V gene, D gene, CDR3 DNA, CDR3 protein. D genes are given only for firm matches. Only some rows state a clone size, as once, few, many or a class for expanded clones.

. | TRBJ2-7 | TRBV12-3/TRBV12-4 | . | TGTGCCAGCAGTTCAGGGGGGAGGCTGTACTTC | CASSSGGRLYF
. | TRBJ2-2 | TRBV3-1/TRBV3-2 | . | TGTGCCAGCAGCCAAGATTTCGCCGGGGAGCTGTTTTTT | CASSQDFAGELFF
. | TRBJ2-1 | TRBV9 | . | TGTGCCAGCAGCGTTGGCCTAGGGGCCTACAATGAGCAGTTCTTC | CASSVGLGAYNEQFF
. | TRBJ2-1 | TRBV4-1 | . | TGCGCCAGCAGCCAAGGACCAGCCCATTGGAATGAGCAGTTCTTC | CASSQGPAHWNEQFF
. | TRBJ1-5 | TRBV28 | . | TGTGCCAGCAGTTTCTGGGGGGCCGCAAAACAGCCCCAGCATTTT | CASSFWGAAKQPQHF
few | TRBJ2-3 | TRBV2 | . | TGTGCCGAGGGCCCCGAGAATACGCAGTATTTT | CAEGPENTQYF
. | TRBJ1-1 | TRBV12-5 | . | TGTGCTAGTGGCTCGGCCATCCCGAACACTGAAGCTTTCTTT | CASGSAIPNTEAFF
. | TRBJ1-4 | TRBV3-1/TRBV3-2 | . | TGTGCCAGCAGCCAAGTTCTGGCAGGGTTGATCCCAACGAATGAAAAACTGTTTTTT | CASSQVLAGLIPTNEKLFF
. | TRBJ2-3 | TRBV4-2 | TRBD1 | TGTGCCAGCAGCCAAGGACAGGGGCCAGATACGCAGTATTTT | CASSQGQGPDTQYF
. | TRBJ2-7 | TRBV3-1/TRBV3-2 | . | TGTGCCAGCAGCCCGGGGGCGGGAACCTACGAGCAGTACTTC | CASSPGAGTYEQYF
. | TRBJ1-1 | TRBV5-4 | TRBD1 | TGTGCCAGCAGCTTTATTCTGGGACAGGGGTGGACTGAAGCTTTCTTT | CASSFILGQGWTEAFF
. | TRBJ1-1 | TRBV7-9 | . | TGTGCCAGCAGCCGAACCGACACTGAAGCTTTCTTT | CASSRTDTEAFF
. | TRBJ1-5 | TRBV7-2 | . | TGTGCCAGCAGCAACCGCGCCAATCAGCCCCAGCATTTT | CASSNRANQPQHF
once | TRBJ1-4 | TRBV28 | . | TGTGCCAGCAAGCCTTCGGGGGCAGGTCACTTAGAAAAACTGTTTTTT | CASKPSGAGHLEKLFF
. | TRBJ1-4 | TRBV19 | . | TGTGCCAGTACCACGGACTGGACTAATGAAAAACTGTTTTTT | CASTTDWTNEKLFF
. | TRBJ2-1 | TRBV24-1 | TRBD1 | TGTGCCACCAGTGACCCCGGGACAGGGGCCAACAATGAGCAGTTCTTC | CATSDPGTGANNEQFF
. | TRBJ2-3 | TRBV30 | . | TGTGCCTGGAGTGTAGGGGGATCGATTCCTGGGAGCACAGATACGCAGTATTTT | CAWSVGGSIPGSTDTQYF
. | TRBJ1-5 | TRBV9 | . | TGTGCCAGCTCCTCACACTGGGGGCAGCCCCAGCATTTT | CASSSHWGQPQHF
. | TRBJ1-4 | TRBV5-1 | . | TGCGCCAGCAGCACGACAGCAACTAATGAAAAACTGTTTTTT | CASSTTATNEKLFF
. | TRBJ1-5 | TRBV6-5 | TRBD1 | TGTGCCAGCAGGTCGTCGGGACAGTCACCAGCCCAGCATTTT | CASRSSGQSPAQHF
. | TRBJ1-1 | TRBV6-5 | . | TGTGCCAGCAGTTACGCTGGACAGCTTGGCACTGAAGCTTTCTTT | CASSYAGQLGTEAFF
. | TRBJ1-6 | TRBV28 | . | TGTGCCAGCAGTTCTACAGGGAGGGGAAATTCACCCCTCCACTTT | CASSSTGRGNSPLHF
once | TRBJ1-1 | TRBV6-5 | . | TGTGCCAGCAGCCAACAGGGGAACACTGAAGCTTTCTTT | CASSQQGNTEAFF
. | TRBJ1-2 | TRBV5-4 | TRBD1 | TGTGCCAGCAGCATCCGGACAGGGGGCGGCTATGGCTACACCTTC | CASSIRTGGGYGYTF
. | TRBJ1-2 | TRBV7-8 | . | TGTGCCAGCAGCGGGCAAGAAATCCGGGGCTACACCTTC | CASSGQEIRGYTF
. | TRBJ2-1 | TRBV6-5 | TRBD1 | TGTGCCAGCCAAGGACAGGGACGGAACAATGAGCAGTTCTTC | CASQGQGRNNEQFF
once | TRBJ1-5 | TRBV28 | . | TGTGCCAGCAGTTCCCCCCTGGGGACAAATCAGCCCCAGCATTTT | CASSSPLGTNQPQHF
. | TRBJ2-5 | TRBV18 | . | TGTGCCAGCTCACGGGACATCCAAGAGACCCAGTACTTC | CASSRDIQETQYF
once | TRBJ1-1 | TRBV19 | TRBD1 | TGTGCCAGTAGTGGGGCAGGGGGATCAAGGACTGAAGCTTTCTTT | CASSGAGGSRTEAFF
. | TRBJ2-2 | TRBV28 | . | TGTGCCAGCAGTTCCGGTTGGGGCGGGGAGCTGTTTTTT | CASSSGWGGELFF
. | TRBJ2-7 | TRBV5-1 | TRBD1 | TGCGCCAGCAGCTGGGGACAGGGGGGCTACGAGCAGTACTTC | CASSWGQGGYEQYF
. | TRBJ1-1 | TRBV4-2 | . | TGTGCCAGCAGCCAAGATGTGTCACTGAACACTGAAGCTTTCTTT | CASSQDVSLNTEAFF
. | TRBJ2-2 | TRBV27 | . | TGTGCCAGCACCTGGGGAGGGGGGGGCGCCGGGGAGCTGTTTTTT | CASTWGGGGAGELFF
. | TRBJ1-2 | TRBV5-4 | TRBD1 | TGTGCCAGCAGCCCTGGACAGGCGGGCAACTATGGCTACACCTTC | CASSPGQAGNYGYTF
. | TRBJ1-2 | TRBV6-5 | TRBD1 | TGTGCCAGCAGTCCGAGCGGGACAGGCAACTATGGCTACACCTTC | CASSPSGTGNYGYTF
. | TRBJ2-1 | TRBV11-1 | TRBD2 | TGTGCCAGCAGCTCGGGGGGATCCTACAATGAGCAGTTCTTC | CASSSGGSYNEQFF
once | TRBJ2-1 | TRBV30 | TRBD2 | TGTGCCTGGAGTGTTGGAACGGGAGGGGGTACTTACAATGAGCAGTTCTTC | CAWSVGTGGGTYNEQFF